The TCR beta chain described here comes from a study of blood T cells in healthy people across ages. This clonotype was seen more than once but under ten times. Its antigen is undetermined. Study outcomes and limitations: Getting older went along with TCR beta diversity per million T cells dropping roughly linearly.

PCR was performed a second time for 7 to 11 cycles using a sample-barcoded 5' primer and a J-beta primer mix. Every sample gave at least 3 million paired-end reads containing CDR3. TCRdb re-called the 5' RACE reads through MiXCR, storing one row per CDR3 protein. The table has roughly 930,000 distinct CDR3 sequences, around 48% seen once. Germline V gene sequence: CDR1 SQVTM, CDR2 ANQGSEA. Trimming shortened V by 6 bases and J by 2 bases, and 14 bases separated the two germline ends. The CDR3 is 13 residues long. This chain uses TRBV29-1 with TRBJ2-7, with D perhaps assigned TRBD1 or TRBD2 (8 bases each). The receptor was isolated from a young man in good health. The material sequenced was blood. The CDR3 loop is CSVREDRAYEQYF. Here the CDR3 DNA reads TGCAGCGTGCGGGAGGACAGGGCCTACGAGCAGTACTTC.